This T cell receptor beta chain was captured in a study of blood T cell repertoires in COVID-19. The CDR3 consists of 13 residues. CDR1 is SGHTA, CDR2 FQGNSA, per germline. V was clipped by 5 bases and J by 4 bases, with 9 bases between them. Only in-frame clones appear in the TCRdb table, and some are missing; sequencing was by immunoSEQ multiplex PCR. The sample carries around 170,000 clones, 65% to 90% recorded once. The sequence was collected from a man in his forties or fifties with active or convalescent COVID-19. Input material: peripheral blood. V gene TRBV7-2 combines with J gene TRBJ1-5, with a possible D match to TRBD1 (6 bases). The CDR3 DNA is TGTGCCAGCAGCATAACAGGGAATCAGCCCCAGCATTTT. It translates to CASSITGNQPQHF.